A single sample gave rise to the 32 T cell receptor beta chains below, sequenced in a study of blood T cell repertoires in COVID-19. The data were produced by immunoSEQ multiplex PCR, yet TCRdb's version contains in-frame clones alone and is incomplete. The data hold some 100,000 clones, with more than 70% observed a single time. The source material was peripheral blood. Receptor source: a human donor in a cohort sampled during active COVID-19.

V is TRBV7-2 and J is TRBJ2-3, with TRBD1 as a possible D gene (6 bases). Trimming pared 4 bases from V and 0 bases from J, leaving 8 bases between. Germline V gene data show CDR1 as SGHTA and CDR2 as FQGNSA. This CDR3 spans 14 amino acids. CDR3 in amino acids: CASSSQGSTDTQYF. The DNA of the CDR3 is TGTGCCAGCAGCTCCCAGGGGAGCACAGATACGCAGTATTTT.

CDR3 residues: CASSLGGGVYGYTF. CDR3 coding DNA: TGTGCCAGCAGCTTGGGGGGGGGTGTCTATGGCTACACCTTC. This chain connects TRBV5-4 to TRBJ1-2; maybe TRBD1 (5 bases). Germline V CDR1 and CDR2: SGHNT, YYREEE (reference sequence). The CDR3 covers 14 residues. Trimming took 0 bases from V and 4 from J, leaving 10 bases between them.

V and J are TRBV18 and TRBJ1-3, with 7 bases matching TRBD1. J gave up 0 bases and V 0 bases, and 5 bases lay outside the gene matches. The CDR3 has 17 residues. Germline CDR1 KGHSH, CDR2 LQKENI. The CDR3 region is CASSPPAGGTSGNTIYF. DNA of the CDR3: TGTGCCAGCTCACCACCGGCAGGGGGAACCTCTGGAAACACCATATATTTT.

CDR3 protein: CSASLSSGNNEQFF. CDR3 nucleotide sequence: TGCAGTGCTAGTTTGTCTAGCGGGAACAATGAGCAGTTCTTC. V usage is TRBV20-1 and J usage is TRBJ2-1, with 9 bases fitting TRBD2. The CDR3 loop spans 14 amino acids. Germline-derived CDR1 and CDR2 are DFQATT and SNEGSKA (reference sequence). The V gene end was trimmed by 3 bases and the J gene end by 5 bases; junction bases not matched to a gene: 5.

As regards this clone: Other DNA sequences from this sample encode an identical CDR3 as well. The gene calls are TRBV10-3 and TRBJ2-3, with 8 nucleotides matching TRBD2. V gave up 2 bases and J gave up 0 bases; unmatched junction bases: 7. From germline, CDR1 is ENHRY and CDR2 SYGVKD. CDR3 length: 17 amino acids. This CDR3 reads CAISETSGDTSTDTQYF. The CDR3 coding sequence is TGTGCCATCAGTGAGACTAGCGGAGACACTAGCACAGATACGCAGTATTTT.

This chain connects TRBV10-1 to TRBJ1-1; maybe TRBD1 (6 bases). This CDR3 has 19 residues. Germline CDR1 reads WNHNN; CDR2 reads SYGVQD (reference sequence). V was trimmed by 9 bases and J by 0 bases, leaving 29 bases between them. The CDR3 reads CASRLSQTGLLRMNTEAFF. In nucleotides, the CDR3 is TGCGCCAGTCGCCTTTCCCAAACAGGGCTCCTACGGATGAACACTGAAGCTTTCTTT.

This clone was detected only once. The genes are TRBV7-6 and TRBJ1-6; 7 positions agree with TRBD1. The germline CDR1 and CDR2 sequences are SGHVS and FNYEAQ. This CDR3 contains 15 residues. J lost 5 bases, V lost 1 base, and 2 bases had no gene match. The DNA for the CDR3 is TGTGCCAGCAGCTTAGAGGGACAGAATAATTCACCCCTCCACTTT. Amino acids: CASSLEGQNNSPLHF.

This clone was found once. CDR3 sequence (DNA): TGTGCCAGCAGTTCGGGACTAGCCACCGGGGAGCTGTTTTTT. Translation: CASSSGLATGELFF. The chain recombines TRBV27 with TRBJ2-2; 9 nucleotides line up with TRBD2. J was trimmed by 4 bases and V by 4 bases; bases with no gene match: 1. Germline-derived CDR1 and CDR2 are MNHEY and SMNVEV (reference sequence). The CDR3 runs to 14 residues.

The chain couples TRBV5-1 to TRBJ2-7; D gene unclear. Germline V gene lookup returns CDR1 SGHRS and CDR2 YFSETQ. Trimming took off 0 bases at V and 2 bases at J, with 6 bases between the two ends. The CDR3 sequence is 13 residues long. The CDR3 region is CASSLDHPYEQYF. In nucleotides, the CDR3 is TGCGCCAGCAGCTTGGATCATCCCTACGAGCAGTACTTC. Drawing the rest from reference TRBV5-1 and TRBJ2-7, the complete variable domain is KAGVTQTPRYLIKTRGQQVTLSCSPISGHRSVSWYQQTPGQGLQFLFEYFSETQRNKGNFPGRFSGRQFSNSRSEMNVSTLELGDSALYLCASSLDHPYEQYFGPGTRLTVT.

The chain recombines TRBV9 with TRBJ2-7, with 7 bases aligning to TRBD2. The CDR3 runs to 15 residues. The V gene end was trimmed by 4 bases and the J gene end by 1 base; junction bases not matched to a gene: 8. CDR1 is SGDLS, CDR2 YYNGEE, per germline. The DNA of the CDR3 is TGTGCCAGCAGCCTCAGCGGGGTCCCGTCCTACGAGCAGTACTTC. Protein product: CASSLSGVPSYEQYF.

The chain combines TRBV19 with TRBJ1-2; no reliable D call. This CDR3 region has 10 residues. The germline CDR1 and CDR2 sequences are LNHDA and SQIVND (reference sequence). The V gene lost 10 bases and the J gene lost 3 bases, with 6 bases spanning the gap. The CDR3 bases are TGTGCCACTAAGTACTATGGCTACACCTTC. Protein sequence: CATKYYGYTF.

This clone was picked up one time. The V call is TRBV10-2, the J call TRBJ2-3, with D unresolved. The CDR3 covers 15 residues. The germline CDR1 and CDR2 sequences are WSHSY and SAAADI. V lost 0 bases to trimming and J lost 0 bases, with 7 bases between them. CDR3 in amino acids: CASSESPTSTDTQYF. The CDR3 nucleotides are TGCGCCAGCAGTGAGTCCCCCACTAGCACAGATACGCAGTATTTT.

In nucleotides, the CDR3 is TGTGCCAGCAGCAAAATTATCCACGTGGTAGATTGGTACAATGAGCAGTTCTTC. Its protein is CASSKIIHVVDWYNEQFF. This sequence joins TRBV21-1 and TRBJ2-1; no check of the table's D call, TRBD2, against the DNA was made. TRBV21-1 is listed as a pseudogene. The CDR3 consists of 18 residues.

The CDR3 DNA reads as TGTGCCAGCAGAAAATGGGGGCCGGGGGAGACCCAGTACTTC. This gives the protein CASRKWGPGETQYF. The chain employs TRBV6-5 and TRBJ2-5; D possibly corresponds to TRBD1 (6 bases). This CDR3 has 14 residues. Trimming stripped 6 bases from V and 5 bases from J, with 16 bases between. Germline CDR1 and CDR2: MNHEY and SVGAGI.

The chain recombines TRBV19 with TRBJ2-3, with 8 nucleotides matching TRBD2. V shed 2 bases, J shed 2 bases, and the junction held 6 bases outside the gene matches. CDR3 length equals 16 residues. CDR1 is LNHDA and CDR2 is SQIVND in the germline V gene (reference sequence). CDR3 amino acids: CASSIPAGDSTDTQYF. CDR3 bases: TGTGCCAGTAGTATACCAGCGGGAGACTCCACAGATACGCAGTATTTT.

V and J are TRBV3-1 (or the pseudogene TRBV3-2) and TRBJ2-5; TRBD2 agrees at 11 bases. The CDR3 is 16 amino acids. J gave up 5 bases and V 0 bases, and 5 bases lay outside the gene matches. Germline loops: CDR1 LGHDT, CDR2 YNNKEL (reference sequence). The CDR3 reads CASSQETSGREETQYF. The CDR3 DNA is TGTGCCAGCAGCCAAGAAACTAGCGGGAGAGAGGAGACCCAGTACTTC.

This chain links TRBV5-5 with TRBJ2-5; 7 nucleotides agree with TRBD1. The CDR3 totals 15 residues. Germline V lookup: CDR1 SGHKS, CDR2 YYEKEE (reference sequence). V dropped 0 bases and J dropped 5; count of bases not matched to a gene: 7. The CDR3 DNA is TGTGCCAGCAGCTTGGTGAGGGGGCCGGGGGAGACCCAGTACTTC. This sequence encodes CASSLVRGPGETQYF. The whole variable domain, remainder taken from reference TRBV5-5 and TRBJ2-5, is DAGVTQSPTHLIKTRGQQVTLRCSPISGHKSVSWYQQVLGQGPQFIFQYYEKEERGRGNFPDRFSARQFPNYSSELNVNALLLGDSALYLCASSLVRGPGETQYFGPGTRLLVL.

This chain connects TRBV7-2 to TRBJ2-7; perhaps TRBD1 as D (7 bases). Trimming removed 5 bases at V and 7 bases at J, with 18 bases between. The CDR3 is made up of 14 amino acids. Germline V gene lookup returns CDR1 SGHTA and CDR2 FQGNSA. The DNA of the CDR3 is TGTGCCAGCAGCCCAGGGGGGAGTTTGAAGGAGCAGTACTTC. Translation gives CASSPGGSLKEQYF. The full variable domain, completed using reference TRBV7-2 and TRBJ2-7, is GAGVSQSPSNKVTEKGKDVELRCDPISGHTALYWYRQSLGQGLEFLIYFQGNSAPDKSGLPSDRFSAERTGGSVSTLTIQRTQQEDSAVYLCASSPGGSLKEQYFGPGTRLTVT.

The chain has TRBV13 and TRBJ2-7, with TRBD1 as a possible D gene (6 bases). Trimming shortened V by 5 bases and J by 10 bases, and 30 bases separated the two germline ends. In germline, CDR1 is PRHDT, CDR2 FYEKMQ (reference sequence). The CDR3 has 17 residues. CDR3 in amino acids: CASSQTGTTSRPSTQYF. The CDR3 DNA follows: TGTGCCAGCAGCCAGACAGGAACCACGTCCCGGCCCTCGACACAGTACTTC.

J is TRBJ2-7 and V is TRBV6-5, with D tentatively TRBD2 (7 bases). The CDR3 has 15 amino acids. Trimming removed 6 bases from V and 0 bases from J, with 15 bases in between. Germline V CDR1 and CDR2: MNHEY, SVGAGI. Here the CDR3 DNA reads TGTGCCAGCAGGTGGGGGGGCCCCCCCTCCTACGAGCAGTACTTC. This codes for CASRWGGPPSYEQYF.

This clone was found once. The V gene is TRBV7-2, the J gene TRBJ2-5, with D possibly being TRBD2 (7 bases). CDR3 length: 15 residues. The germline CDR1 and CDR2 sequences are SGHTA and FQGNSA. Trimming left V 6 bases short and J 4 bases short, with 18 bases between. The DNA of the CDR3 is TGTGCCAGCAGACCATTTGGGGGGGCCTCAGAGACCCAGTACTTC. It is translated as CASRPFGGASETQYF.

The V and J genes are TRBV27 and TRBJ1-1; 7 positions match TRBD1. The germline gives CDR1 MNHEY, CDR2 SMNVEV (reference sequence). This CDR3 has 14 residues. With V trimmed by 0 bases and J by 7 bases, 5 bases remained unmatched. Here the CDR3 reads CASSLSVDRREAFF. The DNA of the CDR3 is TGTGCCAGCAGTTTATCCGTGGACAGGCGTGAAGCTTTCTTT.

The J gene is TRBJ2-2, the V gene TRBV19; 8 bases align to TRBD1. CDR1 and CDR2 (germline): LNHDA, SQIVND (reference sequence). Trimming removed 10 bases from V and 7 bases from J; junction bases left unmatched: 8. This CDR3 has 13 amino acids. CDR3 residues: CATSQGAIGELFF. The DNA for the CDR3 is TGTGCCACCTCCCAGGGGGCGATCGGGGAGCTGTTTTTT.

This rearrangement joins TRBV27 to TRBJ2-6; 7 nucleotides align to TRBD1. Trimming at V came to 5 bases and at J to 2 bases, leaving 3 bases not matched to a gene. The CDR3 totals 15 residues. The germline CDR1 and CDR2 sequences are MNHEY and SMNVEV (reference sequence). In DNA, the CDR3 is TGTGCCAGCAGTCGGACAGGCCCTGGGGCCAACGTCCTGACTTTC. This codes for CASSRTGPGANVLTF.

The rearrangement joins TRBV5-1 to TRBJ1-2; TRBD1 is a possible D gene (5 bases). Trimming pared 4 bases from V and 6 bases from J, leaving 16 bases between. Germline V CDR1 and CDR2: SGHRS, YFSETQ. The CDR3 sequence is 14 residues long. The CDR3, as DNA: TGCGCCAGCAGCCCGAGGAGCGGGGGGAATGGCTACACCTTC. This codes for CASSPRSGGNGYTF.

The chain recombines TRBV6-5 with TRBJ2-3; no reliable D call. From germline, CDR1 is MNHEY and CDR2 SVGAGI. Trimming shortened V by 7 bases and J by 1 base, and 9 bases separated the two germline ends. CDR3 length: 13 amino acids. CDR3 sequence: CASTPPGTDTQYF. The DNA of the CDR3 is TGTGCCAGCACCCCCCCTGGCACAGATACGCAGTATTTT.

J is TRBJ2-3 and V is TRBV5-1; TRBD2 is a possible D gene (6 bases). The CDR3 length is 17 residues. V was cut by 3 bases and J by 2 bases, with 19 bases left in between. CDR1 and CDR2 from the germline V gene are SGHRS and YFSETQ. The CDR3 reads CASSSQILAASTDTQYF. The CDR3 DNA reads as TGCGCCAGCAGCTCCCAAATACTAGCCGCGTCCACAGATACGCAGTATTTT. The full variable domain, in which reference TRBV5-1 and TRBJ2-3 provide the parts outside the CDR3, is KAGVTQTPRYLIKTRGQQVTLSCSPISGHRSVSWYQQTPGQGLQFLFEYFSETQRNKGNFPGRFSGRQFSNSRSEMNVSTLELGDSALYLCASSSQILAASTDTQYFGPGTRLTVL.

The chain has TRBV5-6 and TRBJ2-7; 10 bases are shared with TRBD1. This CDR3 is 16 amino acids long. The germline V gene encodes CDR1 SGHDT and CDR2 YYEEEE. Losses at the gene ends were 0 bases for V and 1 base for J; bases not matched to a gene: 4. The CDR3 DNA reads TGTGCCAGCAGCTTGGAGGGACAGGGGATGTCCTACGAGCAGTACTTC. Translated: CASSLEGQGMSYEQYF. Supplemented by reference TRBV5-6 and TRBJ2-7, the full variable domain reads DAGVTQSPTHLIKTRGQQVTLRCSPKSGHDTVSWYQQALGQGPQFIFQYYEEEERQRGNFPDRFSGHQFPNYSSELNVNALLLGDSALYLCASSLEGQGMSYEQYFGPGTRLTVT.

The rearrangement links TRBV5-4 to TRBJ2-7, with 12 bases identical to TRBD1. Germline CDR1 is SGHNT and CDR2 is YYREEE (reference sequence). This CDR3 spans 14 amino acids. The V gene end was trimmed by 4 bases and the J gene end by 5 bases; junction bases not matched to a gene: 4. In DNA form, the CDR3 reads TGTGCCAGCAGCAGGGACAGGGGGCAGAACGAGCAGTACTTC. Translating it yields CASSRDRGQNEQYF.

The chain has TRBV11-2 and TRBJ2-7, with 7 nucleotides matching TRBD1. V lost 0 bases, J lost 6 bases, and 11 bases stayed unmatched. CDR3 length: 16 amino acids. Germline assignment: CDR1 SGHAT and CDR2 FQNNGV. The CDR3 sequence: CASSLDVSYRGREQYF. For the CDR3, the DNA is TGTGCCAGCAGCTTAGATGTATCGTACAGGGGTCGCGAGCAGTACTTC.

V usage is TRBV9 and J usage is TRBJ1-1; 9 bases align to TRBD1. This CDR3 spans 19 amino acids. V lost 0 bases to trimming and J lost 0 bases; unmatched junction nucleotides: 12. CDR1 and CDR2 (germline): SGDLS, YYNGEE. The chain's CDR3 is CASSVGIRQGEMMNTEAFF. The CDR3 bases are TGTGCCAGCAGCGTAGGAATCCGACAGGGGGAAATGATGAACACTGAAGCTTTCTTT.

The chain has TRBV2 and TRBJ2-2; 13 bases fit TRBD2. The CDR3 runs 17 residues. V shed 5 bases, J shed 4 bases, and the junction held 7 bases outside the gene matches. Per the germline V gene, CDR1 is SNHLY and CDR2 is FYNNEI. This chain's CDR3 is CASSRERTSGGTGELFF. CDR3 nucleotide sequence: TGTGCCAGCAGTCGGGAGCGGACTAGCGGGGGCACCGGGGAGCTGTTTTTT.